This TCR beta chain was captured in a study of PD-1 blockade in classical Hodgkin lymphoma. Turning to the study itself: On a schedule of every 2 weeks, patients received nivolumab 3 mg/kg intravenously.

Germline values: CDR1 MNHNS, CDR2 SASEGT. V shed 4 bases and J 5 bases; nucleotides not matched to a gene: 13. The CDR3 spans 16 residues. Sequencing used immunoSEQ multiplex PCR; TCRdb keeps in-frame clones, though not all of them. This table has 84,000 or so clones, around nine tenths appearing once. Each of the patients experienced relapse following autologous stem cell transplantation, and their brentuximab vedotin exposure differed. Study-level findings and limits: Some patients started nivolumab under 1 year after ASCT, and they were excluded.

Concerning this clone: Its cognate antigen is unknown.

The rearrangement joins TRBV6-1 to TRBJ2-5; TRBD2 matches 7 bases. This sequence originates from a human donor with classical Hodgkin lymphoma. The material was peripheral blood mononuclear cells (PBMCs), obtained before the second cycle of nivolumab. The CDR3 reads CASSVVKGPGGETQYF. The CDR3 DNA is TGTGCCAGCAGTGTGGTTAAAGGCCCGGGAGGTGAGACCCAGTACTTC.